One T cell receptor beta chain is described in this entry. Sequencing was performed with immunoSEQ multiplex PCR; in TCRdb, only in-frame clones are kept and a portion is missing. The sample carries about 73,000 clones, roughly 88% recorded once. These data are taken from a study of blood T cell repertoires in COVID-19. Across the whole study: Spain, Italy and the United States supplied samples that represented acute and convalescent COVID-19.

Germline V gene data show CDR1 as LGHNA and CDR2 as YSLEER. V was pared by 1 base and J by 3 bases, with 4 bases of the junction left unmatched. This CDR3 is built from 17 residues. The chain combines TRBV4-3 with TRBJ2-2, with 11 bases fitting TRBD2. This clonotype originated in a man aged 80 or over with active or convalescent COVID-19. Input material: peripheral blood. The DNA of the CDR3 is TGCGCCAGCAGCCAAGCACTACTAGCGGGAGACACCGGGGAGCTGTTTTTT. Protein sequence: CASSQALLAGDTGELFF.